This T cell receptor beta chain comes out of a study of T cell repertoires in cytomegalovirus infection. TCRdb re-called the reads with MiXCR, one entry per CDR3 protein. Here the sample spans roughly 180,000 distinct CDR3 sequences, less than 25% being singletons. Study findings and constraints: Summed frequency of public TCR beta families distinguished CMV carriers with the relevant HLA. Within the response measured ex vivo, HLA-C-restricted CMV-specific TCR beta clonotypes were dominant.

This clonotype was seen ten or more times. Its target is not known. The CDR3 has 16 residues. Trimming removed 2 bases from V and 2 bases from J, with 12 bases in between. CDR1 and CDR2 from the germline V gene are MNHEY and SVGAGI. This receptor was taken from a human donor in good health (CMV status not recorded). Some clones in this sample may be carry-over from other donors' samples. The genes are TRBV6-5 and TRBJ2-2; TRBD2 is a possible D gene (5 bases). Sequenced here: CD8+ T cells from cultured PBMCs, sampled from culture after CMV antigen stimulation. CDR3 nucleotides: TGTGCCAGCAGTTACCCCGGGGAACCAAACACCGGGGAGCTGTTTTTT. Amino acid sequence: CASSYPGEPNTGELFF.